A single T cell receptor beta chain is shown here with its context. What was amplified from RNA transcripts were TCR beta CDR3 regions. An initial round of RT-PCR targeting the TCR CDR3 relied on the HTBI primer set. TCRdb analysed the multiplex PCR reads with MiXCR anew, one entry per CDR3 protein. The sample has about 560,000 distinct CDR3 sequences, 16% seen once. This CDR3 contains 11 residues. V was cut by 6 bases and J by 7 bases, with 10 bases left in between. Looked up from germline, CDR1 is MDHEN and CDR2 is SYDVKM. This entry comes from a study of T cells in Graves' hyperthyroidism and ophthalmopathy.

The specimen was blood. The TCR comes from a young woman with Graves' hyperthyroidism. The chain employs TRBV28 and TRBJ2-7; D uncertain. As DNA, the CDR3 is TGTGCCAGCAGCACTCTATTGGAGCAGTACTTC. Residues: CASSTLLEQYF.